This T cell receptor beta chain was sequenced during a study of T cells in Graves' hyperthyroidism and ophthalmopathy. Turning to the study itself: Staff took peripheral blood when the initial diagnosis was made, before any treatment began. The study, taken as a whole, reports: Researchers report that a 13 V-J model separated ophthalmopathy from stable hyperthyroidism.

Trimming stripped 6 bases from V and 8 bases from J, with 16 bases between. CDR3 length: 14 residues. CDR1 is MNHNS and CDR2 is SASEGT in the germline V gene. This sample holds PBMCs from 8.5 to 10 ml fresh peripheral blood. The CDR3 regions of TCR beta were amplified from RNA transcripts. Carried out on the TCR CDR3, a first-round RT-PCR used the HTBI primer set. From the multiplex PCR reads, TCRdb called clonotypes with MiXCR, one entry per CDR3 protein. Of 380,000 or so distinct CDR3 sequences detected, roughly 19% appear once; the ten largest clones hold around 4%. At least ten counts were recorded for this clonotype. Its specificity is unknown.

The sequenced sample consisted of blood. The source of this sequence is a woman in her late teens or twenties with Graves' hyperthyroidism. This chain links TRBV6-1 with TRBJ2-2, with unresolved D. Here the CDR3 reads CASSPTGKPGELFF. The CDR3 bases are TGTGCCAGCAGCCCAACCGGCAAACCGGGGGAGCTGTTTTTT.